This T cell receptor beta chain comes out of a study of cytomegalovirus exposure and HLA in healthy donors. Primers for the PCR totalled 60 Vbeta and 13 Jbeta. TCRdb's copy holds only in-frame clones and misses some; the assay was immunoSEQ multiplex PCR. The sample lists 100,000 to 150,000 clones; roughly 85% were seen once. The study's findings and limits: The HLA-A and HLA-B alleles of most subjects were reportedly predicted accurately from TCR beta sequences. In vitro checks showed that three CMV-associated chains really do target CMV antigens. A later analysis found common viral pathogens apparently linked to several of the most significant clusters. In an earlier analysis, productive rearrangement rates for most beta V segments clustered near 87% or 30%.

With regard to this clone: The antigen is not known.

Looked up from germline, CDR1 is ENHRY and CDR2 is SYGVKD. The CDR3 is made up of 13 amino acids. With 9 bases clipped from V and 4 bases from J, the junction kept 4 bases outside the gene matches. The chain recombines TRBV10-3 with TRBJ2-1; 9 bases match TRBD1. This receptor was taken from a woman between 40 and 55 years old in good health and CMV-seropositive. The sequenced sample consisted of PBMCs. CDR3 nucleotides: TGTGCCATTGGACAGGGGCTTTACAATGAGCAGTTCTTC. Its translation: CAIGQGLYNEQFF.